Presented here are 14 T cell receptor beta chains from one specimen sequenced in a study of PD-1 blockade in classical Hodgkin lymphoma. The sample's time point: cycle 4 day 1 (C4D1), after five to seven weeks of nivolumab. Each of the patients experienced relapse following autologous stem cell transplantation, and their brentuximab vedotin exposure differed. Profiling relied on immunoSEQ multiplex PCR, and the TCRdb table lists in-frame clones only, not all of them. Of about 44,000 clones listed, roughly two thirds are singletons. The source material was peripheral blood mononuclear cells (PBMCs), sampled before the fourth cycle of nivolumab. All receptors derive from a human donor with classical Hodgkin lymphoma.

The chain has TRBV6-5 and TRBJ1-1; the D is unclear. The CDR3 is 13 residues long. Per germline, CDR1 MNHEY and CDR2 SVGAGI. V lost 2 bases and J lost 1, with 5 bases in between. The CDR3 region is CASSYEANTEAFF. The CDR3 region has the DNA TGTGCCAGCAGTTACGAAGCGAACACTGAAGCTTTCTTT.

This clone came up a few times. This chain links TRBV7-2 with TRBJ1-1; D perhaps matches TRBD1 (5 bases). Germline lookup yields CDR1 SGHTA and CDR2 FQGNSA. The CDR3 contains 13 residues. Trimming cost V 5 bases and J 5 bases, with 12 bases left between them. The CDR3 reads CASSRNQGTEAFF. DNA of the CDR3: TGTGCCAGCAGCCGGAACCAGGGAACTGAAGCTTTCTTT.

With respect to this clone: An end of the junction differs from the germline gene, which may be a read error. The CDR3 loop is CASGDTGHTDTQYF. The DNA for the CDR3 is TGTGCCAGCGGCGATACGGGGCACACAGATACGCAGTATTTT. The rearrangement links TRBV5-1 to TRBJ2-3, with D perhaps being TRBD1 or TRBD2 (5 bases each). Germline CDR1 SGHRS, CDR2 YFSETQ. The CDR3 is 14 residues long.

This rearrangement joins TRBV29-1 to TRBJ2-1; D assignment may be TRBD1 or TRBD2 (6 bases each). This CDR3 is 14 amino acids long. Germline V gene sequence: CDR1 SQVTM, CDR2 ANQGSEA. Between the trimmed V and J ends, which lost 2 bases and 4 bases, there was a span of 12 bases. The CDR3 spells CSVERRGVYNEQFF. The CDR3 DNA reads as TGCAGCGTTGAACGGAGGGGGGTTTACAATGAGCAGTTCTTC.

The chain combines TRBV29-1 with TRBJ2-3; the match to TRBD2 covers 15 bases. V trimming: 4 bases; J trimming: 5 bases; junction bases outside the gene matches: 4. Germline CDR1 reads SQVTM; CDR2 reads ANQGSEA. CDR3 length: 15 residues. This chain's CDR3 is CSVVGLAGGGDTQYF. The CDR3 DNA sequence: TGCAGCGTTGTAGGACTAGCGGGAGGGGGAGATACGCAGTATTTT.

DNA of the CDR3: TGTGCCAGCAGCCAAGACGAGGGGAGGAACACTGAAGCTTTCTTT. Amino acid sequence: CASSQDEGRNTEAFF. J is TRBJ1-1 and V is TRBV4-2, with D maybe TRBD1 (5 bases). Trimming took 0 bases from V and 1 from J, leaving 9 bases between them. The germline V gene encodes CDR1 LGHNA and CDR2 YNFKEQ. The CDR3 spans 15 residues.

V gene TRBV6-5 combines with J gene TRBJ2-2, with 10 bases that match TRBD1. This CDR3 comprises 15 residues. V shed 5 bases and J 7 bases; nucleotides not matched to a gene: 7. Germline CDR1 is MNHEY and CDR2 is SVGAGI. The CDR3 loop reads CASSPRQGADGELFF. DNA of the CDR3: TGTGCCAGCAGTCCACGACAGGGGGCGGACGGGGAGCTGTTTTTT.

The V gene is TRBV6-5, the J gene TRBJ2-5; no reliable D call. This CDR3 contains 13 residues. Trimming shortened V by 0 bases and J by 5 bases, and 7 bases separated the two germline ends. Germline CDR1 MNHEY, CDR2 SVGAGI. The CDR3 here is CASSYSISETQYF. CDR3 coding DNA: TGTGCCAGCAGTTACTCGATATCGGAGACCCAGTACTTC.

V gene TRBV11-2 combines with J gene TRBJ2-5; tentatively, D is TRBD2 (5 bases). The CDR3 totals 15 residues. In germline, CDR1 is SGHAT, CDR2 FQNNGV. V lost 4 bases, J lost 1 base, and 13 bases lay in between. The CDR3 loop reads CASSSGVAAQETQYF. CDR3 sequence (DNA): TGTGCCAGCAGCTCCGGGGTGGCAGCCCAAGAGACCCAGTACTTC.

The chain recombines TRBV7-9 with TRBJ1-4, with 9 bases matching TRBD1. The CDR3 is 16 amino acids. V lost 5 bases and J lost 2; bases outside the gene matches: 6. Germline CDR1 and CDR2: SEHNR and FQNEAQ (reference sequence). CDR3 nucleotides: TGTGCCAGCAGCACTGAAACAGGGGGCACTAATGAAAAACTGTTTTTT. It encodes CASSTETGGTNEKLFF.

In this sample, this clone turned up once. The chain is built from TRBV10-1 and TRBJ1-2; no definite D call. The V end lost 4 bases, the J end lost 4 bases, and 19 bases lay between the germline ends. Germline V gene data show CDR1 as WNHNN and CDR2 as SYGVQD (reference sequence). The CDR3 has 16 amino acids. CDR3 DNA: TGCGCCAGCAGTGGTACACAATCGCGAAAGACCTATGGCTACACCTTC. This translates into CASSGTQSRKTYGYTF.

V usage is TRBV2 and J usage is TRBJ1-1; unclear D gene. Trimming removed 6 bases at V and 4 bases at J, with 12 bases between. Germline CDR1 reads SNHLY; CDR2 reads FYNNEI. The CDR3 runs to 13 residues. The CDR3 region has the DNA TGTGCCAGCAGGGTATTTTCGCCCACTGAAGCTTTCTTT. Translating it yields CASRVFSPTEAFF. The full variable domain, its missing parts supplied by reference TRBV2 and TRBJ1-1, is EPEVTQTPSHQVTQMGQEVILRCVPISNHLYFYWYRQILGQKVEFLVSFYNNEISEKSEIFDDQFSVERPDGSNFTLKIRSTKLEDSAMYFCASRVFSPTEAFFGQGTRLTVV.

This clone is large (0.1 to 1%). The chain joins TRBV2 to TRBJ2-1, with TRBD2 as a possible D gene (5 bases). Germline CDR1 is SNHLY and CDR2 is FYNNEI. Trimming removed 3 bases from V and 1 base from J, with 13 bases in between. This CDR3 region has 16 residues. The CDR3 here is CASSDWESRSYNEQFF. CDR3 coding DNA: TGTGCCAGCAGTGATTGGGAGAGTAGGTCCTACAATGAGCAGTTCTTC.

J is TRBJ1-3 and V is TRBV10-3, with D possibly matching TRBD1 (5 bases). This CDR3 has 15 amino acids. V was shortened by 3 bases and J by 0 bases, with 9 bases between the two germline ends. In germline, CDR1 is ENHRY, CDR2 SYGVKD. The CDR3 DNA follows: TGTGCCATCAGTGACCAGGGCAACTCTGGAAACACCATATATTTT. Protein sequence: CAISDQGNSGNTIYF.